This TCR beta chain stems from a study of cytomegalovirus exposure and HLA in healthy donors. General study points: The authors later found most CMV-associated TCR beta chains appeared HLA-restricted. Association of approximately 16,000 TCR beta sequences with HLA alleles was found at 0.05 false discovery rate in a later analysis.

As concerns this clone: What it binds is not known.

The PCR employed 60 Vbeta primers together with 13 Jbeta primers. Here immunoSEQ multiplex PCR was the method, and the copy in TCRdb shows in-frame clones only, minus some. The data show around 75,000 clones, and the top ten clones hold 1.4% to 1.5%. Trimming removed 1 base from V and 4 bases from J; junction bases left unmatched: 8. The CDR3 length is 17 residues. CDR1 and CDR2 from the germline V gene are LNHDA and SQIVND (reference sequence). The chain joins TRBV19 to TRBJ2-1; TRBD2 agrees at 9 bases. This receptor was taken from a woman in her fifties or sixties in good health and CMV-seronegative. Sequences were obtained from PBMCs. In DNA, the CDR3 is TGTGCCAGTAGTATAGGGCTAGCGGGAATAGGGTACAATGAGCAGTTCTTC. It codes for CASSIGLAGIGYNEQFF.